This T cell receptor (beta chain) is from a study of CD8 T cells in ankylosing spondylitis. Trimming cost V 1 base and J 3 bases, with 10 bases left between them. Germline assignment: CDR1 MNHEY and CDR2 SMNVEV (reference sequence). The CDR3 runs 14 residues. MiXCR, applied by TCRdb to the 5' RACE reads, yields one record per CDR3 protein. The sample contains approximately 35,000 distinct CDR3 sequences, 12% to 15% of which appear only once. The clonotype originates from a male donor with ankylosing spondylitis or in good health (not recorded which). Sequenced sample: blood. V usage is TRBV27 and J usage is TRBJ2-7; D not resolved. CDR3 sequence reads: CASSLYGPFYEQYF. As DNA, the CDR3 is TGTGCCAGCAGTTTATACGGACCCTTCTACGAGCAGTACTTC.